This entry is about one TCR beta chain. This sample stems from a study of blood T cell repertoires in COVID-19. As for the study in general: There were acute and convalescent COVID-19 samples, and they came from the United States, Italy and Spain. In each case, the material was cDNA or gDNA derived from T cells, B-cell-depleted T cells, or PBMCs.

The V end lost 10 bases, the J end lost 2 bases, and 14 bases lay between the germline ends. CDR3 length: 14 residues. CDR1 is LNHDA, CDR2 SQIVND, per germline (reference sequence). Original processing notes: Quantification of nucleated cells was approximated via reference gene primer amplification. The assay was immunoSEQ multiplex PCR, and TCRdb's table has in-frame clones only and misses some. The V and J calls and clone size are taken from that table; D and trimming were inferred from the DNA. The sample shows 180,000 or so clones, 89% of them seen only once. This receptor was obtained from a man aged 35 to 55 with acute or convalescent COVID-19. J is TRBJ2-2 and V is TRBV19; D gene unclear. The sample consisted of peripheral blood. This chain's CDR3 is CANPRLGNTGELFF. The CDR3 DNA reads TGTGCCAACCCGCGGCTAGGAAACACCGGGGAGCTGTTTTTT.